The T cell receptor beta chain under discussion was sequenced for a study of blood T cells in healthy people across ages. Looking at the study overall: There was about one barcoded beta molecule captured by template switching per two T cells. Study results and caveats: There was a strong correlation between TCR beta diversity and naive T cell percentage. With unsorted PBMCs, a conclusive comparison of naive versus antigen-experienced cells was not possible.

In germline, CDR1 is MNHNY, CDR2 SVGAGI (reference sequence). The CDR3 is made up of 10 amino acids. The ends lost 7 bases at V and 10 bases at J; junction bases unmatched: 3. This clonotype has at least ten counts. Its antigen remains unknown. With a J-beta primer mix and a sample-barcoded 5' primer, a second PCR ran 7 to 11 cycles. TCRdb itself ran the 5' RACE reads through MiXCR, one entry per CDR3 protein. The sample lists over 700,000 distinct CDR3 sequences, roughly 50% occurring once. The TCR was taken from an older man in good health. Sequencing input: blood. This chain joins TRBV6-6 and TRBJ1-2; 7 nucleotides agree with TRBD1. CDR3 sequence reads: CASKDRLYTF. Here the CDR3 DNA reads TGTGCCAGCAAGGACAGGCTCTACACCTTC.